A selection of T cell receptor beta chains follows, all from one sample in a study of molecular identifiers for immune sequencing clone quantification. MiXCR, applied by TCRdb to the PCR reads, yields one record per CDR3 protein. Here the sample spans tens of thousands of distinct CDR3 sequences, about 23% being singletons. Sequences were obtained from naive CD8+ T cells from blood, with Jurkat cell RNA spiked in. Every receptor here comes from a human donor in good health. Some libraries in this study had Jurkat cell RNA spiked in. The CDR3 runs from the conserved cysteine through the conserved F or W. D genes are given only for firm matches. Clone sizes are given selectively: once, few, many, or a class where the clone is expanded.

size	V	J	D	CDR3	DNA
many	TRBV5-6	TRBJ1-5	TRBD1	CASSQGQGPYSNQPQHF	TGTGCCAGCAGCCAGGGACAGGGGCCTTATAGCAATCAGCCCCAGCATTTT
few	TRBV24-1	TRBJ2-3	.	CATSDLASTDTQYF	TGTGCCACCAGTGATTTAGCGTCCACAGATACGCAGTATTTT
.	TRBV6-2/TRBV6-3	TRBJ1-1	.	CASSPITGFTEAFF	TGTGCCAGCAGCCCGATAACAGGGTTTACTGAAGCTTTCTTT
few	TRBV19	TRBJ1-2	.	CASSPGGEGYTF	TGTGCCAGTAGCCCAGGAGGGGAAGGCTACACCTTC
many	TRBV2	TRBJ2-5	.	CASSDVMYQETQYF	TGTGCCAGCAGTGATGTTATGTACCAAGAGACCCAGTACTTC
.	TRBV7-9	TRBJ2-3	TRBD2	CASSYGLAGEDTQYF	TGTGCCAGCAGCTATGGACTAGCGGGAGAAGATACGCAGTATTTT
many	TRBV7-2	TRBJ2-5	TRBD1	CASSFIGQGEETQYF	TGTGCCAGCAGCTTTATAGGACAGGGGGAAGAGACCCAGTACTTC
many	TRBV21-1	TRBJ2-4	.	CASSKGVYDKNIQYF	TGTGCCAGCAGCAAAGGAGTATACGACAAAAACATTCAGTACTTC
few	TRBV6-5	TRBJ2-2	.	CASSSRLESGELFF	TGTGCCAGCAGTTCCCGACTAGAATCCGGGGAGCTGTTTTTT
.	TRBV4-1	TRBJ2-1	.	CASSQEGTSYEQFF	TGCGCCAGCAGCCAAGAGGGCACTTCCTACGAGCAGTTCTTC
.	TRBV4-1	TRBJ1-3	.	CASSQGSSSGNTIYF	TGCGCCAGCAGCCAAGGGAGCAGCTCTGGAAACACCATATATTTT
.	TRBV6-2/TRBV6-3	TRBJ1-2	.	CASSLGLTRTSYGYTF	TGTGCCAGCAGTCTAGGGCTGACCCGGACCAGCTATGGCTACACCTTC
few	TRBV7-9	TRBJ1-1	.	CASNPRDNTEAFF	TGTGCCAGCAACCCGCGGGATAACACTGAAGCTTTCTTT
.	TRBV9	TRBJ2-3	TRBD2	CANSVGSGGGDTQYF	TGTGCCAACAGCGTAGGCAGCGGGGGAGGAGATACGCAGTATTTT
few	TRBV9	TRBJ1-5	.	CASSVNSNQPQHF	TGTGCCAGCAGTGTGAATAGCAATCAGCCCCAGCATTTT
many	TRBV28	TRBJ2-3	.	CASSRTPRRFTDTQYF	TGTGCCAGCAGCAGGACTCCTAGACGCTTCACAGATACGCAGTATTTT
many	TRBV9	TRBJ2-5	.	CASSVTDSGQETQYF	TGTGCCAGCAGCGTGACAGATAGTGGCCAAGAGACCCAGTACTTC
.	TRBV15	TRBJ1-1	.	CATSRVERMAHKAFF	TGTGCCACCAGCAGAGTAGAGAGAATGGCCCACAAAGCTTTCTTT
.	TRBV19	TRBJ1-1	TRBD1	CASGPGGGWGTEAFF	TGTGCCAGTGGCCCAGGAGGGGGCTGGGGGACTGAAGCTTTCTTT
many	TRBV29-1	TRBJ1-1	.	CSVEAEGMKAFF	TGCAGCGTTGAAGCCGAGGGGATGAAAGCTTTCTTT
many	TRBV29-1	TRBJ2-7	TRBD1	CSVEDGTGGEQYF	TGCAGCGTTGAAGATGGGACAGGGGGCGAGCAGTACTTC
many	TRBV4-3	TRBJ2-7	TRBD2	CASSQGSGGYEQYF	TGCGCCAGCAGCCAAGGTAGCGGGGGCTACGAGCAGTACTTC
.	TRBV27	TRBJ1-5	.	CANSSGSNQPQHF	TGTGCCAACAGTTCGGGGTCCAATCAGCCCCAGCATTTT
many	TRBV6-6	TRBJ2-1	.	CASSSQGDEQFF	TGTGCCAGCAGTTCCCAGGGCGATGAGCAGTTCTTC
.	TRBV27	TRBJ2-3	.	CASSGLWDTQYF	TGTGCCAGCAGTGGGCTGTGGGATACGCAGTATTTT
few	TRBV20-1	TRBJ2-1	.	CSARGGVSPNEQFF	TGCAGTGCTAGAGGGGGCGTGAGTCCCAATGAGCAGTTCTTC
.	TRBV12-3/TRBV12-4	TRBJ1-2	.	CASTHSDQGGYTF	TGTGCCAGCACCCACTCGGACCAAGGAGGCTACACCTTC
.	TRBV7-9	TRBJ2-5	TRBD1	CASSNPDRVQETQYF	TGTGCCAGCAGCAATCCCGACAGGGTCCAAGAGACCCAGTACTTC
.	TRBV29-1	TRBJ1-1	.	CSVRRDQTTEAFF	TGCAGCGTTCGAAGGGACCAGACCACTGAAGCTTTCTTT